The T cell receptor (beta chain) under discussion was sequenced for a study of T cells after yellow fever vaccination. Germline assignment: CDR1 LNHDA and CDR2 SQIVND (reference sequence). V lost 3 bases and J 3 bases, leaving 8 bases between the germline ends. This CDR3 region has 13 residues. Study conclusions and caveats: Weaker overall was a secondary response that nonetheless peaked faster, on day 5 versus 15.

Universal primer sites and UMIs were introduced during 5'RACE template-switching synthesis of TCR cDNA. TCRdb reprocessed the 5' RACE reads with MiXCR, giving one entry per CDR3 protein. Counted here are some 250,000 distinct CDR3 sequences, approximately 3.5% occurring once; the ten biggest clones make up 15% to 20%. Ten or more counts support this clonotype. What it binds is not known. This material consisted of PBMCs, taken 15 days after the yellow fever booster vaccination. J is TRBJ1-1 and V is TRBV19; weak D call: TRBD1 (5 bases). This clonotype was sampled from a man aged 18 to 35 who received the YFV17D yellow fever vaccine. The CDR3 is CASSIGGYTEAFF. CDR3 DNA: TGTGCCAGTAGTATTGGGGGGTACACTGAAGCTTTCTTT.